The clone carrying this T cell receptor beta chain has just a few counts. Its antigen is not identified. The CDR3 covers 16 residues. Germline assignment: CDR1 MNHEY and CDR2 SVGAGI. The trim removed 0 bases at V and 2 bases at J, leaving 5 bases unmatched. These data belong to a study of molecular identifiers for immune sequencing clone quantification. Study-wide results and limits: For effector cells, clones above 20 RNA copies held over 97% of molecules; for naive cells, under 1%.

One entry per CDR3 protein results from TCRdb running MiXCR on the PCR reads. This sample has about 320,000 distinct CDR3 sequences, with 24% found just once. This sequence was found in a human donor in good health. Some libraries in this study had Jurkat cell RNA spiked in. V gene TRBV6-5 combines with J gene TRBJ2-3; 7 nucleotides line up with TRBD1. Material: naive CD8+ T cells from blood, with Jurkat cell RNA spiked in. As for subset: FACS-sorted CD8+CD4-CCR7+CD45RA+ naive T cells. CDR3 bases: TGTGCCAGCAGTTACTCCTCCGGACAGGACACAGATACGCAGTATTTT. It encodes CASSYSSGQDTDTQYF.